The text below deals with one T cell receptor (beta chain). Its antigen is undetermined. This record comes from a study of memory B cells and T cells in multiple sclerosis. After stimulus-free culture, autoproliferating CFSE-dim and non-proliferating CFSE-high T cells were sequenced separately. Fewer than 55 million CFSE-labeled PBMCs were cultured 7 to 8 days unstimulated, then replicate wells were pooled. CDR3 length: 15 amino acids. The ends lost 6 bases at V and 5 bases at J; junction bases unmatched: 9. Germline V gene lookup returns CDR1 SNHLY and CDR2 FYNNEI. The table came from immunoSEQ multiplex PCR; TCRdb's copy has only in-frame clones and leaves some out. The sample holds about 32,000 clones, about 83% seen once. Broader study findings: Normalization was needed because clone-set size differences affected shared clonotype counts.

The clonotype originates from a human donor with multiple sclerosis. The sequenced sample was PBMCs from blood kept in culture. V is TRBV2 and J is TRBJ2-1; 8 nucleotides align to TRBD1. CDR3 sequence (DNA): TGTGCCAGCAGAGCACGGACAGGGACCCACAATGAGCAGTTCTTC. Its protein product is CASRARTGTHNEQFF. The whole variable domain, remainder taken from reference TRBV2 and TRBJ2-1, is EPEVTQTPSHQVTQMGQEVILRCVPISNHLYFYWYRQILGQKVEFLVSFYNNEISEKSEIFDDQFSVERPDGSNFTLKIRSTKLEDSAMYFCASRARTGTHNEQFFGPGTRLTVL.